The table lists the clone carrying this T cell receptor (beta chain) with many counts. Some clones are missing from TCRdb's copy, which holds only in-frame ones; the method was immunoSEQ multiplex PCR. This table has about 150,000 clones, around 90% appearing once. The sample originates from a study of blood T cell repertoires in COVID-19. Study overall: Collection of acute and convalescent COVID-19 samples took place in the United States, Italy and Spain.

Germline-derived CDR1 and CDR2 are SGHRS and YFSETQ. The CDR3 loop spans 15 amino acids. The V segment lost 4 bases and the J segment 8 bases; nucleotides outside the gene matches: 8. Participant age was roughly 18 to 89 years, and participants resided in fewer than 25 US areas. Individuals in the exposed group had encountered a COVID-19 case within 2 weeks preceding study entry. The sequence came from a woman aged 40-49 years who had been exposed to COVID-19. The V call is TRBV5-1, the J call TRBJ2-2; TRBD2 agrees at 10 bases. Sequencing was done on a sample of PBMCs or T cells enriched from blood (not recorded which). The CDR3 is CASSRSLAGDGELFF. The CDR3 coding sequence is TGCGCCAGCAGCCGGTCGCTAGCGGGAGATGGGGAGCTGTTTTTT.